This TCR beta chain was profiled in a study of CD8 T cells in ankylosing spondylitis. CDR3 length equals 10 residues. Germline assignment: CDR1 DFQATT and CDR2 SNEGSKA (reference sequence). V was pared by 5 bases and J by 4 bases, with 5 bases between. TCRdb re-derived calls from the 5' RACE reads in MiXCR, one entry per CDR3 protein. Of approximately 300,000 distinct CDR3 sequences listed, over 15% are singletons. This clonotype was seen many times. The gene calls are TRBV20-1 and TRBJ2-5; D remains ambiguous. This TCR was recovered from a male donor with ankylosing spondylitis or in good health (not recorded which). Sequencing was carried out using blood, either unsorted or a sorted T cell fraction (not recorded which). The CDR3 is CSAGPETQYF. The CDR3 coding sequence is TGCAGTGCTGGCCCAGAGACCCAGTACTTC.